The 30 T cell receptor beta chains listed next were all sequenced from one sample in a study of blood T cell repertoires in COVID-19. Some clones are missing from TCRdb's copy, which holds only in-frame ones; the method was immunoSEQ multiplex PCR. The profile shows more than 20,000 clones, 85% to 90% of them singletons. The source material was peripheral blood. The receptors were gathered from a human donor with active COVID-19. The donor label of this sample is uncertain.

The chain is built from TRBV29-1 and TRBJ2-7; TRBD2 is a possible D gene (6 bases). Per the germline V gene, CDR1 is SQVTM and CDR2 is ANQGSEA. The CDR3 is 15 residues long. Trimming shortened V by 4 bases and J by 1 base, and 17 bases separated the two germline ends. The CDR3 sequence is CSVAGGVLRSYEQYF. CDR3 nucleotide sequence: TGCAGCGTTGCCGGGGGAGTACTTCGATCCTACGAGCAGTACTTC.

V is TRBV9 and J is TRBJ2-7, with TRBD2 matching 11 bases. Looked up from germline, CDR1 is SGDLS and CDR2 is YYNGEE. CDR3 length: 16 residues. After removal of 10 bases from V and 0 bases from J, the junction contained 12 bases not matched to a gene. The CDR3 sequence is CAPLRLAGGLSYEQYF. CDR3 DNA sequence: TGTGCCCCCCTACGGCTAGCGGGAGGTCTCTCCTACGAGCAGTACTTC. Filled out from reference TRBV9 and TRBJ2-7, the complete variable domain reads DSGVTQTPKHLITATGQRVTLRCSPRSGDLSVYWYQQSLDQGLQFLIQYYNGEERAKGNILERFSAQQFPDLHSELNLSSLELGDSALYFCAPLRLAGGLSYEQYFGPGTRLTVT.

This chain links TRBV9 with TRBJ2-2, with 7 bases lining up with TRBD1. This CDR3 has 16 amino acids. J was trimmed by 0 bases and V by 6 bases; bases with no gene match: 8. The V gene's germline CDR1 is SGDLS and CDR2 YYNGEE. This CDR3 reads CASTKTGTANTGELFF. The CDR3 region has the DNA TGTGCCAGCACCAAAACCGGGACAGCGAACACCGGGGAGCTGTTTTTT.

CDR3 DNA sequence: TGTGCCAGCAGCTTACGACAGCTGAACACCGGGGAGCTGTTTTTT. The encoded protein is CASSLRQLNTGELFF. The J gene is TRBJ2-2, the V gene TRBV7-2, with D possibly matching TRBD1 (5 bases). Per the germline V gene, CDR1 is SGHTA and CDR2 is FQGNSA. Trimming took 2 bases from V and 1 from J, leaving 8 bases between them. The CDR3 covers 15 residues.

The V and J genes are TRBV4-3 and TRBJ1-2; 7 bases agree with TRBD1. This CDR3 comprises 14 residues. Germline values: CDR1 LGHNA, CDR2 YSLEER. Losses at the gene ends were 2 bases for V and 2 bases for J; bases not matched to a gene: 2. The CDR3 here is CASSQQGVNYGYTF. CDR3 nucleotide sequence: TGCGCCAGCAGCCAACAGGGGGTCAACTATGGCTACACCTTC.

This clone showed up just a few times. Relative to the germline gene, one junction end is altered; a read error may explain this. V gene TRBV4-2 combines with J gene TRBJ1-2, with TRBD1 matching over 7 bases. Germline V lookup: CDR1 LGHNA, CDR2 YNFKEQ. The CDR3 covers 14 residues. Here the CDR3 reads CASSLEGGASHAVW. The DNA of the CDR3 is TGTGCCAGCAGCCTGGAAGGGGGCGCTTCTCATGCTGTATGG.

This chain connects TRBV6-1 to TRBJ1-2; the D gene is possibly TRBD1 (6 bases). The germline V and J ends were trimmed by 2 bases and 13 bases, with 14 bases remaining between them. This CDR3 region has 12 residues. CDR1 and CDR2 (germline): MNHNS, SASEGT. The CDR3 region has the DNA TGTGCCAGCAGTGAATCGACAGGCCTCAGCACCTTC. Encoded protein: CASSESTGLSTF.

The rearrangement links TRBV5-1 to TRBJ1-6, with D uncertain. In germline, CDR1 is SGHRS, CDR2 YFSETQ. The CDR3 spans 15 residues. With 2 bases removed from V and 7 bases from J, the gap between germline ends came to 13 bases. The CDR3 reads CASSFEGVPNSPLHF. DNA of the CDR3: TGCGCCAGCAGCTTCGAGGGTGTCCCAAATTCACCCCTCCACTTT.

The V call is TRBV5-1, the J call TRBJ2-6; 7 nucleotides agree with TRBD1. This CDR3 contains 18 residues. Per germline, CDR1 SGHRS and CDR2 YFSETQ. J gave up 0 bases and V 0 bases, and 6 bases lay outside the gene matches. The CDR3 nucleotides read TGCGCCAGCAGCTTGGTGGGACAGCTTAACTCTGGGGCCAACGTCCTGACTTTC. This codes for CASSLVGQLNSGANVLTF. The full variable domain, its missing parts supplied by reference TRBV5-1 and TRBJ2-6, is KAGVTQTPRYLIKTRGQQVTLSCSPISGHRSVSWYQQTPGQGLQFLFEYFSETQRNKGNFPGRFSGRQFSNSRSEMNVSTLELGDSALYLCASSLVGQLNSGANVLTFGAGSRLTVL.

This chain joins TRBV25-1 and TRBJ2-7; 7 bases align to TRBD1. V lost 4 bases to trimming and J lost 6 bases; unmatched junction nucleotides: 6. The CDR3 is 13 amino acids. From germline, CDR1 is MGHDK and CDR2 SYGVNS. This CDR3 is CASSAQGDREQYF. In DNA form, the CDR3 reads TGTGCCAGCAGTGCTCAGGGGGATCGCGAGCAGTACTTC.

V usage is TRBV20-1 and J usage is TRBJ1-2; the D is unclear. Trimming removed 4 bases from V and 6 bases from J, with 9 bases in between. There are 11 residues in the CDR3. CDR1 DFQATT and CDR2 SNEGSKA come from the germline V gene (reference sequence). DNA for the CDR3: TGCAGTGCTATAGAGCAGAATGGCTACACCTTC. Its protein product is CSAIEQNGYTF.

The DNA of the CDR3 is TGTGCCAGCAGCGTAACCACACGGACAGGGTCGGGTTCACCCCTCCACTTT. As protein: CASSVTTRTGSGSPLHF. The chain couples TRBV9 to TRBJ1-6; 8 bases fit TRBD1. CDR3 size: 17 residues. Germline CDR1 and CDR2: SGDLS and YYNGEE. With V trimmed by 1 base and J by 9 bases, 12 bases remained unmatched.

V gene TRBV5-6 combines with J gene TRBJ1-4; 10 bases line up with TRBD1. With V trimmed by 4 bases and J by 7 bases, 7 bases remained unmatched. CDR1 is SGHDT, CDR2 YYEEEE, per germline. The CDR3 runs to 15 residues. CDR3 protein: CASSLRQGAGEKLFF. In DNA form, the CDR3 reads TGTGCCAGCAGCCTCCGACAGGGGGCCGGTGAAAAACTGTTTTTT.

The chain employs TRBV5-1 and TRBJ2-5; 11 bases agree with TRBD1. CDR3 size: 14 residues. V was clipped by 3 bases and J by 7 bases; unmatched bases: 5. Germline CDR1 reads SGHRS; CDR2 reads YFSETQ. The CDR3 DNA follows: TGCGCCAGCAGCTCCGGGACAGGGGGTGGGACCCAGTACTTC. This translates into CASSSGTGGGTQYF.

The rearrangement links TRBV28 to TRBJ2-5, with TRBD2 identical over 10 bases. Unmatched junction bases numbered 10, after V lost 7 bases and J lost 5 bases. CDR3 length: 15 residues. Germline CDR1 MDHEN, CDR2 SYDVKM. Here the CDR3 DNA reads TGTGCCAGCATACTAGCGGGGACGGCTGGGGAGACCCAGTACTTC. It translates to CASILAGTAGETQYF.

The chain couples TRBV25-1 to TRBJ2-5; possibly TRBD2 for D (5 bases). CDR1 and CDR2 (germline): MGHDK, SYGVNS. The V end lost 1 base, the J end lost 6 bases, and 12 bases lay between the germline ends. The CDR3 length is 14 residues. In DNA, the CDR3 is TGTGCCAGCAGTGAATTCGGGGTTGTGAAGACCCAGTACTTC. Translated, it gives CASSEFGVVKTQYF.

The chain employs TRBV19 and TRBJ2-1; D might be TRBD1 (6 bases). Germline-derived CDR1 and CDR2 are LNHDA and SQIVND (reference sequence). V shed 2 bases and J shed 3 bases, with 11 bases lying between them. This CDR3 region has 15 residues. CDR3 nucleotides: TGTGCCAGTAGTATATCTTCACAGGGCTACAATGAGCAGTTCTTC. This encodes CASSISSQGYNEQFF.

This clone was picked up a small number of times. The rearrangement joins TRBV6-6 to TRBJ2-1; maybe TRBD2 (5 bases). The CDR3 consists of 15 residues. Trimming pared 6 bases from V and 4 bases from J, leaving 16 bases between. Germline V CDR1 and CDR2: MNHNY, SVGAGI (reference sequence). The CDR3 DNA is TGTGCCAGCAGCCCGGAGAAGCCGGGGTACAATGAGCAGTTCTTC. Translation gives CASSPEKPGYNEQFF.

The rearrangement links TRBV29-1 to TRBJ1-2, with D possibly being TRBD1 (5 bases). CDR3 length: 12 amino acids. Trimming stripped 5 bases from V and 5 bases from J, with 12 bases between. CDR1 and CDR2 (germline): SQVTM, ANQGSEA. CDR3 nucleotide sequence: TGCAGCGTTTGGAGGGGTTCGTATGGCTACACCTTC. Protein product: CSVWRGSYGYTF.

The chain has TRBV19 and TRBJ1-1; 8 positions agree with TRBD1. CDR3 length: 15 residues. V trimming: 7 bases; J trimming: 0 bases; junction bases outside the gene matches: 7. Germline V gene lookup returns CDR1 LNHDA and CDR2 SQIVND (reference sequence). The CDR3 reads CASNPPGGMNTEAFF. CDR3 in DNA: TGTGCCAGTAATCCGCCAGGGGGCATGAACACTGAAGCTTTCTTT.

This chain joins TRBV18 and TRBJ2-3; 7 bases agree with TRBD2. The CDR3 runs 15 residues. The V gene end was trimmed by 4 bases and the J gene end by 3 bases; junction bases not matched to a gene: 7. Per the germline V gene, CDR1 is KGHSH and CDR2 is LQKENI. In DNA, the CDR3 is TGTGCCAGCTCACGTGCCTGGGGGGGAACAGATACGCAGTATTTT. Protein sequence: CASSRAWGGTDTQYF. The full variable domain, its missing parts supplied by reference TRBV18 and TRBJ2-3, is NAGVMQNPRHLVRRRGQEARLRCSPMKGHSHVYWYRQLPEEGLKFMVYLQKENIIDESGMPKERFSAEFPKEGPSILRIQQVVRGDSAAYFCASSRAWGGTDTQYFGPGTRLTVL.

The CDR3 region has the DNA TGTGCCAGCAGTCCCCGGGACAGACTTAACTACGAGCAGTACTTC. Translated: CASSPRDRLNYEQYF. J is TRBJ2-7 and V is TRBV28, with 7 bases fitting TRBD1. Trimming cost V 5 bases and J 3 bases; bases outside gene matches: 10. Germline CDR1 MDHEN, CDR2 SYDVKM. The CDR3 totals 15 residues.

The V gene is TRBV2, the J gene TRBJ2-5; tentative D call: TRBD1 (6 bases). Germline CDR1 reads SNHLY; CDR2 reads FYNNEI. The CDR3 length is 13 residues. V was shortened by 3 bases and J by 2 bases, with 7 bases between the two germline ends. This chain's CDR3 is CASSEDSQETQYF. Written as DNA, the CDR3 is TGTGCCAGCAGTGAGGACAGTCAAGAGACCCAGTACTTC.

The chain carries TRBV19 and TRBJ2-3, with a weak D call TRBD2 (6 bases). Trimming removed 3 bases from V and 4 bases from J, with 11 bases in between. CDR1 LNHDA and CDR2 SQIVND come from the germline V gene (reference sequence). The CDR3 extends over 14 amino acids. Here the CDR3 DNA reads TGTGCCAGTAGTATCGGGGGTGACGCAGATACGCAGTATTTT. Encoded protein: CASSIGGDADTQYF.

This clone was seen just once. V usage is TRBV5-1 and J usage is TRBJ2-6; the D gene is possibly TRBD1 (6 bases). Looked up from germline, CDR1 is SGHRS and CDR2 is YFSETQ. V was clipped by 3 bases and J by 1 base, with 20 bases between them. This CDR3 is built from 19 residues. CDR3 coding DNA: TGCGCCAGCAGCTCCTCCCCCGACAGGTTTACGTCTGGGGCCAACGTCCTGACTTTC. The encoded protein is CASSSSPDRFTSGANVLTF.

This clone was seen only once. J is TRBJ2-7 and V is TRBV7-5; the table's D call, TRBD2, has no DNA check behind it. TRBV7-5 is noted as a pseudogene. The CDR3 totals 15 residues. The CDR3 spells CARSLPSRSSYEQYF. As DNA, the CDR3 is TGTGCCAGAAGCTTACCTAGCAGGAGCTCCTACGAGCAGTACTTC.

The J gene is TRBJ2-7, the V gene TRBV21-1; TRBD1, the table's D call, was not compared with the DNA. TRBV21-1 is classified as a pseudogene. The CDR3 loop spans 16 amino acids. CDR3 loop: CASSWPQRTGLYEQYF. The CDR3 nucleotides are TGTGCCAGCAGCTGGCCTCAGAGGACAGGCCTGTACGAGCAGTACTTC.

This chain joins TRBV4-3 and TRBJ2-7, with 9 bases matching TRBD2. There are 15 residues in the CDR3. Germline CDR1 reads LGHNA; CDR2 reads YSLEER. V was pared by 0 bases and J by 2 bases, with 2 bases of the junction left unmatched. Here the CDR3 DNA reads TGCGCCAGCAGCCAAGATGCTAGCGGGACCTACGAGCAGTACTTC. This gives the protein CASSQDASGTYEQYF.

V and J are TRBV14 and TRBJ2-7; 7 positions agree with TRBD1. CDR1 SGHDN and CDR2 FVKESK come from the germline V gene. The CDR3 covers 15 residues. Germline trimming cut 2 bases from V and 3 bases from J; bases unmatched to any gene: 7. In nucleotides, the CDR3 is TGTGCCAGCAGCCAAATTCAGGGGGAATTCTACGAGCAGTACTTC. Translation gives CASSQIQGEFYEQYF.

This chain uses TRBV10-3 with TRBJ2-1, with 9 nucleotides matching TRBD2. Germline assignment: CDR1 ENHRY and CDR2 SYGVKD. Losses at the gene ends were 2 bases for V and 5 bases for J; bases not matched to a gene: 13. The length of the CDR3 is 18 residues. The CDR3 reads CAISETGPGGGGNNEQFF. DNA for the CDR3: TGTGCCATCAGTGAGACCGGCCCTGGCGGGGGGGGAAACAATGAGCAGTTCTTC.